This T cell receptor beta chain was sequenced in a study of T cells in Graves' hyperthyroidism and ophthalmopathy. The CDR3 spans 15 residues. Germline lookup yields CDR1 MNHEY and CDR2 SMNVEV (reference sequence). V gave up 4 bases and J gave up 0 bases, with 13 bases separating them. The study's findings and limits: From stable hyperthyroidism, ophthalmopathy was separated by a 13 V-J model. Most thyroid clonotypes expanded above 0.001 appeared in blood too. The model anticipated ophthalmopathy a median about 7.1 months pre-onset.

Ten or more counts support this clonotype. The antigen is not known. Patients aged 18 to 65 had newly diagnosed hyperthyroidism that had lasted under 2 months. RNA transcripts provided the source from which TCR beta CDR3 regions were amplified. TCR CDR3 regions were first amplified by RT-PCR with HTBI primers. TCRdb itself ran the multiplex PCR reads through MiXCR, one entry per CDR3 protein. The repertoire holds about 620,000 distinct CDR3 sequences, with roughly 17% as singletons. The sample consisted of blood. This sequence originates from a woman under 40 with Graves' hyperthyroidism. The chain links TRBV27 to TRBJ2-7; perhaps TRBD1 as D (5 bases). Written as DNA, the CDR3 is TGTGCCAGCAGTTCGCCGACAGAGAACTCCTACGAGCAGTACTTC. As protein: CASSSPTENSYEQYF.